Listed below are T cell receptor beta chains from one sample, sequenced in a study of cytomegalovirus exposure and HLA in healthy donors. Profiled with immunoSEQ multiplex PCR; TCRdb holds only in-frame clones, not every one. The sample holds about 120,000 clones; 74% are singletons and the top ten take about 2%. Source material: PBMCs. The receptor source for this set is a human donor in good health. Both conserved end residues are part of each CDR3. The D gene is left open where the match is weak. The size of a clone is reported for some rows only, either as once, few or many, or as a class for expanded clones.

J,V,size,D,DNA,CDR3
TRBJ2-3,TRBV14,NA,TRBD1,TGTGCCAGCAGCCCCTGGACAGGGGATGGAGAGCAGTATTTT,CASSPWTGDGEQYF
TRBJ1-6,TRBV30,few,TRBD1,TGTGCCTGGAGTGCCGGACAGGGACGATCACCCCTCCACTTT,CAWSAGQGRSPLHF
TRBJ2-7,TRBV4-1,medium-sized,TRBD2,TGCGCCAGCAGCCACACTAGCGGTCCCTACGAGCAGTACTTC,CASSHTSGPYEQYF
TRBJ1-5,TRBV5-8,once,NA,TGTGCCAGCAGCCCGAGGTTGGTAGGACAGCCCCAGCATTTT,CASSPRLVGQPQHF
TRBJ1-1,TRBV30,few,NA,TGTGCCTGGAGTGACGGTTTTAACACTGAAGCTTTCTTT,CAWSDGFNTEAFF
TRBJ2-2,TRBV5-4,few,TRBD2,TGTGCCAGCAGCTTGGCGGCGGGAGTGCCCGGGGAGCTGTTTTTT,CASSLAAGVPGELFF
TRBJ2-7,TRBV7-8,NA,TRBD2,TGTGCCAGCAGCTTAATAGGGACTAGCGGCTACGAGCAGTACTTC,CASSLIGTSGYEQYF
TRBJ1-3,TRBV2,once,TRBD1,TGTGCCAGCGGACAGGGAATTTTATCTGGAAACACCATATATTTT,CASGQGILSGNTIYF
TRBJ1-1,TRBV6-6,few,NA,TGTGCCAGCAGTTACTCGGGGCTCATGAACACTGAAGCTTTCTTT,CASSYSGLMNTEAFF
TRBJ1-5,TRBV12-5,NA,TRBD1,TGTGCTACTCAGGGGGACAGGGTCTCCAATCAGCCCCAGCATTTT,CATQGDRVSNQPQHF
TRBJ2-7,TRBV2,NA,NA,TGTGCCAGCAGGGCGACTTACCTGAGCTCCTACGAGCAGTACTTC,CASRATYLSSYEQYF
TRBJ2-7,TRBV6-1,NA,TRBD1,TGTGCCAGCAGCTGGGACAGGGGTTCGGCCGAGCAGTACTTC,CASSWDRGSAEQYF
TRBJ1-1,TRBV30,NA,TRBD1,TGTGCCTGGAGTAGTTTCAGACAGGGGGTAAAAGATGGCACTGAAGCTTTCTTT,CAWSSFRQGVKDGTEAFF
TRBJ2-3,TRBV29-1,NA,NA,TGCAGCGCTGTGACAGGCACAGATACGCAGTATTTT,CSAVTGTDTQYF
TRBJ2-5,TRBV9,NA,NA,TGTGCCAGCAGCCCCAGCTCAGGGGAACGGGAGACCCAGTACTTC,CASSPSSGERETQYF
TRBJ1-1,TRBV28,NA,NA,TGTGCCAGCAAACTAACGGGAGGGAACACTGAAGCTTTCTTT,CASKLTGGNTEAFF
TRBJ2-3,TRBV10-1,NA,NA,TGCGCCAGCAGGGACCAGGGAGGTACGCAGTATTTT,CASRDQGGTQYF
TRBJ1-2,TRBV20-1,once,NA,TGCAGTGCTCAGGACAGTCGGGGCTACACCTTC,CSAQDSRGYTF
TRBJ1-5,TRBV5-6,NA,NA,TGTGCCAGTAGCTTGGCCGATCAGCCCCAGCATTTT,CASSLADQPQHF
TRBJ2-1,TRBV7-2,few,NA,TGTGCCAGCAGCTTCGACTTTTTTATAGGCAATGAGCAGTTCTTC,CASSFDFFIGNEQFF
TRBJ1-2,TRBV6-5,NA,NA,TGTGCCACCAAGTTACTCGGTAACTATGGCTACACCTTC,CATKLLGNYGYTF
TRBJ1-1,TRBV6-5,NA,NA,TGTGCCAGCAGTTACTCTCTCCTAATGAACACTGAAGCTTTCTTT,CASSYSLLMNTEAFF
TRBJ2-1,TRBV29-1,NA,TRBD2,TGCAGCGTCGGGGGGGGAGCGGGAAGCGATGAGCAGTTCTTC,CSVGGGAGSDEQFF
TRBJ2-1,TRBV28,NA,TRBD2,TGTGCCAGCAGTTTGCTCGGCGGGAGTCTGACGGTCGATGAGCAGTTCTTC,CASSLLGGSLTVDEQFF
TRBJ1-2,TRBV6-5,NA,NA,TGTGCCAGCAGTTACTCGCAATCAGGGGTTGCTGGCTACACCTTC,CASSYSQSGVAGYTF
TRBJ2-7,TRBV30,NA,NA,TGTGCCTGGACGCGAGACAGGTCCTACGAGCAGTACTTC,CAWTRDRSYEQYF
TRBJ1-3,TRBV9,NA,NA,TGTGCCAGCAGCGTATCAGGGATCGATACTGGAAACACCATATATTTT,CASSVSGIDTGNTIYF
TRBJ2-7,TRBV18,NA,TRBD1,TGTGCCAGCTCACTGGGACAGGGGGCCGGCGAGCAGTACTTC,CASSLGQGAGEQYF
TRBJ2-7,TRBV11-2,NA,NA,TGTGCCAGCAGCTTCCCATTGACGGGAGTTCAATACGAGCAGTACTTC,CASSFPLTGVQYEQYF
TRBJ2-7,TRBV2,NA,TRBD2,TGTGCCAGCAGTGAATATTCCCTAGCGGGGGTGTTCGAGCAGTACTTC,CASSEYSLAGVFEQYF
TRBJ2-3,TRBV27,NA,TRBD2,TGTGCCAGCAGACTCCGGGAGGGGGGGCGTACAGATACGCAGTATTTT,CASRLREGGRTDTQYF
TRBJ2-3,TRBV19,NA,NA,TGTGCCAGCCGAGACACTGATACGCAGTATTTT,CASRDTDTQYF
TRBJ2-7,TRBV2,NA,NA,TGTGCCAGCAGTACCCACGGGGGCTCCTACGAGCAGTACTTC,CASSTHGGSYEQYF
TRBJ1-2,TRBV19,NA,NA,TGTGCCAGTAGTATGGGTAGGGAGGATGGCTACACCTTC,CASSMGREDGYTF
TRBJ2-6,TRBV11-3,few,TRBD2,TGTGCCAGCGGTAGCGGGGGGGAATCTGGGGCCAACGTCCTGACTTTC,CASGSGGESGANVLTF
TRBJ2-3,TRBV7-3,NA,NA,TGTGCCAGCAGACTAGCTGGTACAGATACGCAGTATTTT,CASRLAGTDTQYF
TRBJ2-5,TRBV15,once,TRBD1,TGTGCCACCAGCAGTACCGGGACAGGGCGGGGAGAGACCCAGTACTTC,CATSSTGTGRGETQYF
TRBJ2-3,TRBV7-3,NA,NA,TGTGCCAGCAGCTTGGGGCGGGGTAGAGATACGCAGTATTTT,CASSLGRGRDTQYF
TRBJ2-2,TRBV7-9,NA,NA,TGTGCCAGCGATCTAGCAACATTCTTTTCCGGGGAGCTGTTTTTT,CASDLATFFSGELFF
TRBJ1-4,TRBV30,NA,TRBD1,TGTGCCTGGAACGACAGGGGTGATGAAAAACTGTTTTTT,CAWNDRGDEKLFF
TRBJ2-4,TRBV5-6,NA,NA,TGTGCCAGCAGCTATAGTCCTTTAGCCAAAAACATTCAGTACTTC,CASSYSPLAKNIQYF
TRBJ1-2,TRBV30,NA,NA,TGTGCCTGGATCCCGTTCGCAGGGGAAAGCCATGGCTACACCTTC,CAWIPFAGESHGYTF
TRBJ1-6,TRBV6-6,NA,NA,TGTGCCAGCAGCCCCCTTCAGGGGAATAATTCACCCCTCCACTTT,CASSPLQGNNSPLHF
TRBJ1-6,TRBV30,NA,TRBD1,TGTGCCTGGAGTGTAAAATCGGACAGGGGATCGTCACCCCTCCACTTT,CAWSVKSDRGSSPLHF
TRBJ2-7,TRBV5-4,NA,TRBD1,TGTGCCAGCAGCTTGGGACAGGGGGCGAGGGAGCAGTACTTC,CASSLGQGAREQYF
TRBJ2-2,TRBV7-2,NA,TRBD2,TGTGCCAGCAGCTTAAGTAGCGGGGTTACCGGGGAGCTGTTTTTT,CASSLSSGVTGELFF
TRBJ1-2,TRBV7-2,few,TRBD1,TGTGCCAGCAGCTCGACTCGGGCAGGGGGCTATGGCTACACCTTC,CASSSTRAGGYGYTF
TRBJ2-2,TRBV30,NA,TRBD1,TGTGCCTGGAGTGTCGGGACAGGGTACACCGGGGAGCTGTTTTTT,CAWSVGTGYTGELFF
TRBJ1-2,TRBV5-1,NA,TRBD1,TGCGCCAGCAGCCTGGACAGGGACTATGGCTACACCTTC,CASSLDRDYGYTF
TRBJ1-1,TRBV27,NA,NA,TGTGCCAGCAGTCCCTGGACATCGAACACTGAAGCTTTCTTT,CASSPWTSNTEAFF
TRBJ2-1,TRBV29-1,NA,TRBD1,TGCAGCGTCCAGCAACGCGGGACAGGAAACAATGAGCAGTTCTTC,CSVQQRGTGNNEQFF
TRBJ2-2,TRBV9,NA,NA,TGTGCCAGCAGCGTCGCTTCAGGAGGGGTCGGGGAGCTGTTTTTT,CASSVASGGVGELFF
TRBJ2-5,TRBV5-1,NA,NA,TGCGCCAGCAGCGCGCAGGGGATCCAGTACTTC,CASSAQGIQYF